One sample yielded the 23 T cell receptor beta chains listed below, sequenced in a study of blood T cells in healthy people across ages. Primed by a sample-barcoded 5' primer and a J-beta primer mix, a second PCR proceeded for roughly 6 to 12 cycles. TCRdb ran MiXCR on the 5' RACE reads and lists one entry per CDR3 protein. The sample has over a million distinct CDR3 sequences; under 30% are singletons. The same data also went into a second study, on T cells of mothers and their children.

Sequencing was performed on blood. These receptors originate from a girl aged 2-10 years in good health.

The chain couples TRBV6-2 or TRBV6-3 to TRBJ2-1, with 9 bases that match TRBD2. CDR3 size: 15 residues. The trim removed 3 bases at V and 6 bases at J, leaving 6 bases unmatched. In germline, CDR1 is MNHEY, CDR2 SVGEGT. The CDR3 region is CASSYEASGANEQFF. The CDR3 DNA reads as TGTGCCAGCAGTTATGAGGCTAGCGGGGCCAATGAGCAGTTCTTC.

This clonotype came up many times. The gene calls are TRBV20-1 and TRBJ1-1; D may be TRBD1 (6 bases). The CDR3 spans 12 residues. CDR1 DFQATT and CDR2 SNEGSKA come from the germline V gene (reference sequence). The V end was cut by 6 bases, the J end by 4 bases, with 12 bases between. The CDR3 DNA is TGCAGTGCCCGACCAGGGGCCACTGAAGCTTTCTTT. It is translated as CSARPGATEAFF.

This clonotype turned up a few times. The V gene is TRBV11-2, the J gene TRBJ2-7; possible D gene TRBD2, 6 bases. The DNA end lines up better with TRBJ2-5; the J call may be wrong. The CDR3 contains 14 residues. The germline V gene encodes CDR1 SGHAT and CDR2 FQNNGV. CDR3 residues: CASSLGLTPETQYF. The CDR3 DNA reads as TGTGCCAGCAGCCTAGGACTAACCCCGGAGACCCAGTACTTC.

This chain uses TRBV7-9 with TRBJ2-5, with a tentative D call TRBD1 (6 bases). With 2 bases removed from V and 2 bases from J, the gap between germline ends came to 15 bases. The CDR3 loop spans 16 amino acids. Germline V CDR1 and CDR2: SEHNR, FQNEAQ (reference sequence). CDR3: CASSLSTGSGQETQYF. CDR3 DNA: TGTGCCAGCAGCTTATCGACAGGCTCAGGGCAAGAGACCCAGTACTTC.

The rearrangement joins TRBV18 to TRBJ2-5; no reliable D call. Germline CDR1 KGHSH, CDR2 LQKENI. CDR3 size: 14 residues. V shed 2 bases and J shed 1 base, with 8 bases lying between them. The chain's CDR3 is CASSPLGPQETQYF. The CDR3 DNA reads as TGTGCCAGCTCACCATTAGGCCCCCAAGAGACCCAGTACTTC.

J is TRBJ1-1 and V is TRBV29-1; D gene uncertain. The CDR3 extends over 12 amino acids. Germline V gene lookup returns CDR1 SQVTM and CDR2 ANQGSEA. V was cut by 4 bases and J by 1 base, with 7 bases left in between. This CDR3 reads CSVGRKNTEAFF. CDR3 DNA sequence: TGCAGCGTTGGACGGAAGAACACTGAAGCTTTCTTT.

The rearrangement uses TRBV7-9 and TRBJ2-5; no clear D. The CDR3 totals 11 residues. Per germline, CDR1 SEHNR and CDR2 FQNEAQ (reference sequence). The V and J ends lost 5 bases and 11 bases respectively, with 12 bases between them. The CDR3 coding sequence is TGTGCCAGCAGCCTTGACATTGGGCAGTACTTC. Translation: CASSLDIGQYF.

The chain combines TRBV5-1 with TRBJ2-7; no clear D. V lost 7 bases to trimming and J lost 2 bases, with 16 bases between them. The germline gives CDR1 SGHRS, CDR2 YFSETQ. There are 14 residues in the CDR3. CDR3 protein: CASFDRADPYEQYF. The DNA of the CDR3 is TGCGCCAGCTTCGACCGGGCGGACCCCTACGAGCAGTACTTC. Looking up the rest from reference TRBV5-1 and TRBJ2-7 gives the full variable domain: KAGVTQTPRYLIKTRGQQVTLSCSPISGHRSVSWYQQTPGQGLQFLFEYFSETQRNKGNFPGRFSGRQFSNSRSEMNVSTLELGDSALYLCASFDRADPYEQYFGPGTRLTVT.

V is TRBV28 and J is TRBJ2-3; 8 bases are a match to TRBD2. This CDR3 has 15 residues. The V gene end was trimmed by 3 bases and the J gene end by 6 bases; junction bases not matched to a gene: 8. The germline CDR1 and CDR2 sequences are MDHEN and SYDVKM. The CDR3 DNA follows: TGTGCCAGCAGTTTGGTGAGCGGGAGTTTGGATACGCAGTATTTT. It is translated as CASSLVSGSLDTQYF.

This chain uses TRBV27 with TRBJ1-4; 9 positions agree with TRBD1. CDR1 is MNHEY and CDR2 is SMNVEV in the germline V gene (reference sequence). CDR3 length: 14 residues. The V segment lost 1 base and the J segment 8 bases; nucleotides outside the gene matches: 2. DNA for the CDR3: TGTGCCAGCAGTTTATATACAGGGGGCGAAAAACTGTTTTTT. This gives the protein CASSLYTGGEKLFF. The complete variable domain, with remaining parts taken from reference TRBV27 and TRBJ1-4, reads EAQVTQNPRYLITVTGKKLTVTCSQNMNHEYMSWYRQDPGLGLRQIYYSMNVEVTDKGDVPEGYKVSRKEKRNFPLILESPSPNQTSLYFCASSLYTGGEKLFFGSGTQLSVL.

The DNA for the CDR3 is TGTGCCAGCAGCCTGACAGGATGGGGAACTGTACCCCCAGAGACCCAGTACTTC. This encodes CASSLTGWGTVPPETQYF. This chain uses TRBV7-8 with TRBJ2-5; perhaps TRBD1 as D (6 bases). Trimming removed 5 bases from V and 4 bases from J, with 26 bases in between. This CDR3 region has 18 residues. Per germline, CDR1 SGHVS and CDR2 FQNEAQ.

This clonotype was detected a few times. This sequence joins TRBV12-3 or TRBV12-4 and TRBJ2-1; TRBD2 matches at 7 bases. The J segment lost 4 bases and the V segment lost 6 bases, leaving 9 bases of the junction unmatched. This CDR3 region has 15 residues. In DNA, the CDR3 is TGTGCCAGCAGCCTTGTTGCTAGCGGATACAATGAGCAGTTCTTC. It specifies CASSLVASGYNEQFF.

This clonotype was observed a handful of times. The V and J genes are TRBV4-1 and TRBJ2-3; the match to TRBD2 covers 11 bases. The CDR3 has 16 residues. Germline V gene lookup returns CDR1 MGHRA and CDR2 YSYEKL. The V segment lost 4 bases and the J segment 4 bases; nucleotides outside the gene matches: 7. The CDR3 region is CASSRIAGGRADTQYF. In DNA form, the CDR3 reads TGCGCCAGCAGCCGCATAGCGGGGGGGCGCGCAGATACGCAGTATTTT.

This chain links TRBV9 with TRBJ2-1; tentative D call: TRBD1 (5 bases). The germline V gene has CDR1 SGDLS and CDR2 YYNGEE. This CDR3 comprises 15 residues. Trimming stripped 3 bases from V and 4 bases from J, with 14 bases between. This CDR3 is CASSAVPGQYNEQFF. CDR3 DNA: TGTGCCAGCAGCGCGGTCCCCGGACAATACAATGAGCAGTTCTTC.

On this clonotype: At one boundary the junction diverges from the germline segment, which might be a read error. The chain carries TRBV7-9 and TRBJ1-3; TRBD1 is a possible D gene (5 bases). This CDR3 has 16 amino acids. Germline values: CDR1 SEHNR, CDR2 FQNEAQ (reference sequence). CDR3 in DNA: TGTGCCAGCAGCCCCTACAGGAGGAGCTCTGGAAAAACCATATATTTT. It translates to CASSPYRRSSGKTIYF. Supplemented by reference TRBV7-9 and TRBJ1-3, the full variable domain reads DTGVSQNPRHKITKRGQNVTFRCDPISEHNRLYWYRQTLGQGPEFLTYFQNEAQLEKSRLLSDRFSAERPKGSFSTLEIQRTEQGDSAMYLCASSPYRRSSGKTIYFGEGSWLTVV.

This clonotype has just a few counts. The chain recombines TRBV6-2 or TRBV6-3 with TRBJ2-3; weak D call: TRBD2 (5 bases). CDR1 is MNHEY and CDR2 is SVGEGT in the germline V gene. There are 15 residues in the CDR3. Trimming cost V 0 bases and J 7 bases, with 14 bases left between them. CDR3 nucleotide sequence: TGTGCCAGCAGTTACTCGAGCGGCGGCTCGAATACGCAGTATTTT. It yields the protein CASSYSSGGSNTQYF.

The rearrangement uses TRBV20-1 and TRBJ2-5, with 13 bases that match TRBD2. V was pared by 3 bases and J by 4 bases, with 5 bases of the junction left unmatched. CDR1 is DFQATT and CDR2 is SNEGSKA in the germline V gene (reference sequence). This CDR3 comprises 15 residues. CDR3 residues: CSARGTSGAGETQYF. Here the CDR3 DNA reads TGCAGTGCTAGGGGGACTAGCGGGGCCGGAGAGACCCAGTACTTC.

This clonotype was observed a few times. The V gene is TRBV12-3 or TRBV12-4, the J gene TRBJ2-1; the D gene is possibly TRBD2 (5 bases). The last part of the DNA fits TRBJ2-7 better; the J call may be wrong. CDR3 size: 14 residues. The CDR3: CASSLVHRDYEQYF. As DNA, the CDR3 is TGTGCCAGCAGTTTAGTACATCGGGACTACGAGCAGTACTTC.

The chain combines TRBV19 with TRBJ2-7; tentatively, D is TRBD1 (5 bases). CDR3 length equals 14 residues. Trimming cost V 3 bases and J 4 bases, with 13 bases left between them. Germline V gene data show CDR1 as LNHDA and CDR2 as SQIVND (reference sequence). The DNA of the CDR3 is TGTGCCAGTAGTATCTCTCAGGGAACGTACGAGCAGTACTTC. Protein sequence: CASSISQGTYEQYF.

This clonotype showed up just a few times. V gene TRBV7-9 combines with J gene TRBJ1-6, with D possibly being TRBD1 (6 bases). V was shortened by 0 bases and J by 3 bases, with 9 bases between the two germline ends. Germline V gene data show CDR1 as SEHNR and CDR2 as FQNEAQ (reference sequence). The CDR3 loop spans 16 amino acids. The CDR3 loop reads CASSLAEGDYNSPLHF. In nucleotides, the CDR3 is TGTGCCAGCAGCTTAGCCGAGGGGGACTATAATTCACCCCTCCACTTT.

This chain links TRBV7-9 with TRBJ2-1, with 8 bases fitting TRBD2. Germline loops: CDR1 SEHNR, CDR2 FQNEAQ (reference sequence). The CDR3 runs 16 residues. With 3 bases clipped from V and 4 bases from J, the junction kept 8 bases outside the gene matches. CDR3 DNA: TGTGCCAGCAGCTTTAAGTCCCTAGCGGGTTACAATGAGCAGTTCTTC. Protein product: CASSFKSLAGYNEQFF.

V usage is TRBV29-1 and J usage is TRBJ2-2; no clear D. V lost 7 bases and J 2 bases, leaving 5 bases between the germline ends. Germline V gene sequence: CDR1 SQVTM, CDR2 ANQGSEA. CDR3 length equals 11 residues. The CDR3 protein is CSGVNTGELFF. The CDR3 coding sequence is TGCAGCGGAGTAAACACCGGGGAGCTGTTTTTT.

This clonotype was seen a handful of times. The rearrangement links TRBV2 to TRBJ2-2, with TRBD2 identical over 8 bases. This CDR3 has 16 amino acids. V shed 4 bases, J shed 4 bases, and the junction held 8 bases outside the gene matches. The germline gives CDR1 SNHLY, CDR2 FYNNEI. The CDR3 nucleotides read TGTGCCAGCAGTGGCCCCAGCGGGGGACCCACCGGGGAGCTGTTTTTT. This encodes CASSGPSGGPTGELFF.